A selection of T cell receptor beta chains follows, all from one sample in a study of response to subunit inactivated influenza vaccine. MiXCR, applied by TCRdb to the RT-PCR reads, yields one record per CDR3 protein. This sample carries roughly 500,000 distinct CDR3 sequences, about 15% of them seen once, and the ten largest clones take 3%. Material: CD4+ T cells sorted from PBMCs, obtained around 25 months after vaccination. These receptors were collected from a man aged 45 to 70 who received an inactivated influenza vaccine. Each CDR3 is given with its conserved first and last residue. Fields, in order: CDR3 protein, CDR3 DNA, J gene, CDR3 length, V gene, D gene, clone size. D genes are given only for firm matches. Size is omitted from some rows. Given values are once, few, many or a class for expanded clones.

cdr3_aa: CASIKGLAEKQYF
cdr3_nt: TGTGCCAGCATTAAAGGACTAGCGGAAAAGCAGTACTTC
j_call: TRBJ2-7
cdr3_length: 13
v_call: TRBV28
d_call: TRBD2
clone_size: -

cdr3_aa: CASSAGTANYGYTF
cdr3_nt: TGTGCCAGCAGTGCAGGGACAGCTAACTATGGCTACACCTTC
j_call: TRBJ1-2
cdr3_length: 14
v_call: TRBV6-1
d_call: TRBD1
clone_size: -

cdr3_aa: CATRDGPYNSPLHF
cdr3_nt: TGTGCCACCCGGGACGGCCCCTATAATTCACCCCTCCACTTT
j_call: TRBJ1-6
cdr3_length: 14
v_call: TRBV10-3
d_call: -
clone_size: few

cdr3_aa: CSVVRGQTADTQYF
cdr3_nt: TGCAGCGTTGTAAGGGGACAGACGGCAGATACGCAGTATTTT
j_call: TRBJ2-3
cdr3_length: 14
v_call: TRBV29-1
d_call: TRBD1
clone_size: few

cdr3_aa: CASSPRLAGDTGELFF
cdr3_nt: TGCGCCAGCAGCCCCAGACTAGCGGGGGACACCGGGGAGCTGTTTTTT
j_call: TRBJ2-2
cdr3_length: 16
v_call: TRBV5-1
d_call: TRBD2
clone_size: many

cdr3_aa: CSARQQTSGFYNEQFF
cdr3_nt: TGCAGTGCTAGACAGCAGACTAGCGGATTTTACAATGAGCAGTTCTTC
j_call: TRBJ2-1
cdr3_length: 16
v_call: TRBV20-1
d_call: TRBD2
clone_size: many

cdr3_aa: CASSRDQLDTQYF
cdr3_nt: TGTGCCAGCAGCCGGGACCAGTTAGATACGCAGTATTTT
j_call: TRBJ2-3
cdr3_length: 13
v_call: TRBV11-1
d_call: -
clone_size: -

cdr3_aa: CSARGGLAESTDTQYF
cdr3_nt: TGCAGTGCTAGAGGAGGACTAGCGGAAAGCACAGATACGCAGTATTTT
j_call: TRBJ2-3
cdr3_length: 16
v_call: TRBV20-1
d_call: TRBD2
clone_size: few

cdr3_aa: CASSLEGASTDTQYF
cdr3_nt: TGTGCCAGCAGCTTAGAGGGGGCGTCCACAGATACGCAGTATTTT
j_call: TRBJ2-3
cdr3_length: 15
v_call: TRBV7-9
d_call: TRBD1
clone_size: few

cdr3_aa: CASSSTGFGTGELFF
cdr3_nt: TGTGCCAGCAGCTCGACAGGGTTTGGCACCGGGGAGCTGTTTTTT
j_call: TRBJ2-2
cdr3_length: 15
v_call: TRBV7-8
d_call: TRBD1
clone_size: -

cdr3_aa: CASSQDQGAVQETQYF
cdr3_nt: TGTGCCAGCAGCCAAGATCAAGGGGCAGTCCAAGAGACCCAGTACTTC
j_call: TRBJ2-5
cdr3_length: 16
v_call: TRBV4-2
d_call: -
clone_size: -

cdr3_aa: CASTPWGDTGELFF
cdr3_nt: TGTGCCAGCACCCCTTGGGGAGACACCGGGGAGCTGTTTTTT
j_call: TRBJ2-2
cdr3_length: 14
v_call: TRBV12-3/TRBV12-4
d_call: -
clone_size: few

cdr3_aa: CSASSRLYNEQFF
cdr3_nt: TGCAGTGCCTCGAGTAGGCTTTACAATGAGCAGTTCTTC
j_call: TRBJ2-1
cdr3_length: 13
v_call: TRBV20-1
d_call: -
clone_size: many

cdr3_aa: CASSLVSSEQYF
cdr3_nt: TGTGCCAGCAGTTTAGTATCTTCCGAGCAGTACTTC
j_call: TRBJ2-7
cdr3_length: 12
v_call: TRBV28
d_call: -
clone_size: -

cdr3_aa: CASSISGTGKQFF
cdr3_nt: TGTGCCAGCAGCATCTCCGGGACAGGCAAGCAGTTCTTC
j_call: TRBJ2-1
cdr3_length: 13
v_call: TRBV7-2
d_call: TRBD1
clone_size: -

cdr3_aa: CASHGAASTQETQYF
cdr3_nt: TGTGCCAGCCATGGGGCGGCATCTACACAAGAGACCCAGTACTTC
j_call: TRBJ2-5
cdr3_length: 15
v_call: TRBV6-1
d_call: -
clone_size: few

cdr3_aa: CSVEQGGETQYF
cdr3_nt: TGCAGCGTTGAACAGGGGGGAGAGACCCAGTACTTC
j_call: TRBJ2-5
cdr3_length: 12
v_call: TRBV29-1
d_call: -
clone_size: -

cdr3_aa: CASSRTGTSGNTIYF
cdr3_nt: TGTGCCAGCAGTCGGACAGGCACATCTGGAAACACCATATATTTT
j_call: TRBJ1-3
cdr3_length: 15
v_call: TRBV6-1
d_call: TRBD1
clone_size: few

cdr3_aa: CSANRLAGIGNEQFF
cdr3_nt: TGCAGTGCTAATAGACTAGCGGGAATCGGGAATGAGCAGTTCTTC
j_call: TRBJ2-1
cdr3_length: 15
v_call: TRBV20-1
d_call: TRBD2
clone_size: -

cdr3_aa: CATDRQTPRGSNQPQHF
cdr3_nt: TGTGCCACCGACCGACAAACCCCCAGGGGTAGCAATCAGCCCCAGCATTTT
j_call: TRBJ1-5
cdr3_length: 17
v_call: TRBV10-3
d_call: -
clone_size: -